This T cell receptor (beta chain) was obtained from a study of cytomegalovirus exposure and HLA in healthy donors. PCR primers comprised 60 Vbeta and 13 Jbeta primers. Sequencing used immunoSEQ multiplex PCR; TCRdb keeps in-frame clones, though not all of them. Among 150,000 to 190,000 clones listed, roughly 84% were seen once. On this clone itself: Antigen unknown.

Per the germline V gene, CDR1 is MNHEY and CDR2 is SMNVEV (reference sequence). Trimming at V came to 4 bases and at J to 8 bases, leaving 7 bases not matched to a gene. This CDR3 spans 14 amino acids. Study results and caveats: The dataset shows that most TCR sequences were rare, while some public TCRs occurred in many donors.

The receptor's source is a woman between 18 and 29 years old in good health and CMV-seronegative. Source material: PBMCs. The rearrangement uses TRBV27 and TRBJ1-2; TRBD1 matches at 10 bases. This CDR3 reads CASSSLRDRGGYTF. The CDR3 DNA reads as TGTGCCAGCAGTTCTCTCCGGGACAGGGGCGGCTACACCTTC.